These 16 T cell receptor beta chains came from one sample sequenced in a study of cytomegalovirus exposure and HLA in healthy donors. Vbeta (60) and Jbeta (13) primers were used in the PCR. The assay was immunoSEQ multiplex PCR, and TCRdb's table has in-frame clones only and misses some. The repertoire includes roughly 180,000 clones, more than 65% of them detected once, and 2.9% sits in the top ten. The sample consisted of PBMCs. These receptors all stem from a female donor in good health and CMV-seronegative.

The chain couples TRBV28 to TRBJ1-2; 9 positions agree with TRBD1. Germline CDR1 is MDHEN and CDR2 is SYDVKM. Germline trimming cut 4 bases from V and 2 bases from J; bases unmatched to any gene: 5. This CDR3 comprises 15 residues. The CDR3 region has the DNA TGTGCCAGCAGTTCAGGGACAGGGAAGAACTATGGCTACACCTTC. Amino acid sequence: CASSSGTGKNYGYTF.

There are a few counts of this clone. The V call is TRBV5-1, the J call TRBJ1-2; D possibly corresponds to TRBD1 (5 bases). Trimming removed 5 bases at V and 7 bases at J, with 15 bases between. Germline assignment: CDR1 SGHRS and CDR2 YFSETQ. The CDR3 sequence is 13 residues long. CDR3 coding DNA: TGCGCCAGCAGGTTGACGACCGGGGGTGGCTACACCTTC. Its translation: CASRLTTGGGYTF.

The V and J genes are TRBV18 and TRBJ2-5; no reliable D call. Between the trimmed V and J ends, which lost 3 bases and 4 bases, there was a span of 3 bases. CDR3 size: 11 residues. Germline CDR1 reads KGHSH; CDR2 reads LQKENI. The DNA for the CDR3 is TGTGCCAGCTCACCCGGAGAGACCCAGTACTTC. Its translation is CASSPGETQYF.

This chain uses TRBV27 with TRBJ1-5, with TRBD1 as a possible D gene (5 bases). From germline, CDR1 is MNHEY and CDR2 SMNVEV (reference sequence). With 5 bases removed from V and 0 bases from J, the gap between germline ends came to 8 bases. The CDR3 length is 14 residues. This CDR3 reads CASSLTVSNQPQHF. For the CDR3, the DNA is TGTGCCAGCAGTCTGACAGTTAGCAATCAGCCCCAGCATTTT.

V gene TRBV6-1 combines with J gene TRBJ2-2; 7 bases agree with TRBD2. V gave up 2 bases and J gave up 4 bases; unmatched junction bases: 4. Per the germline V gene, CDR1 is MNHNS and CDR2 is SASEGT. The length of the CDR3 is 15 residues. In DNA, the CDR3 is TGTGCCAGCAGTGAAAATTGGGGGGGCACCGGGGAGCTGTTTTTT. Amino acid sequence: CASSENWGGTGELFF.

V and J are TRBV2 and TRBJ2-7; tentative D call: TRBD2 (6 bases). The CDR3 has 13 amino acids. The germline V gene encodes CDR1 SNHLY and CDR2 FYNNEI. V gave up 10 bases and J gave up 2 bases, with 15 bases separating them. The CDR3 reads CATDGGRTYEQYF. The DNA of the CDR3 is TGTGCCACGGACGGGGGAAGGACCTACGAGCAGTACTTC.

The chain uses TRBV28 and TRBJ1-5; TRBD1 aligns across 8 bases. In germline, CDR1 is MDHEN, CDR2 SYDVKM. The CDR3 is made up of 12 amino acids. Germline trimming cut 4 bases from V and 9 bases from J; bases unmatched to any gene: 2. Here the CDR3 reads CASSSGTGPQHF. The CDR3 nucleotides are TGTGCCAGCAGTTCCGGGACAGGGCCCCAGCATTTT.

This chain uses TRBV29-1 with TRBJ2-1; TRBD1 matches 9 bases. After removal of 4 bases from V and 7 bases from J, the junction contained 11 bases not matched to a gene. Germline V gene sequence: CDR1 SQVTM, CDR2 ANQGSEA. CDR3 length equals 15 residues. The CDR3 nucleotides are TGCAGCGTTGGTGTAGGACAGGGGAGGGGGAATGAGCAGTTCTTC. Translating it yields CSVGVGQGRGNEQFF.

The chain recombines TRBV30 with TRBJ2-5; D ambiguous. V dropped 3 bases and J dropped 0 bases, with 11 bases sitting between them. The CDR3 loop spans 14 amino acids. The germline gives CDR1 GTSNPN, CDR2 SVGIG (reference sequence). The CDR3 loop is CAWRLPGYQETQYF. The CDR3 coding sequence is TGTGCCTGGAGGTTACCGGGTTACCAAGAGACCCAGTACTTC.

This clone was detected only once. The CDR3 DNA sequence: TGCAGCGTTGACAGGGCAGTTAACTATGGCTACACCTTC. This translates into CSVDRAVNYGYTF. The chain links TRBV29-1 to TRBJ1-2; a possible D gene is TRBD1 (5 bases). Germline loops: CDR1 SQVTM, CDR2 ANQGSEA. The germline V and J ends were trimmed by 3 bases and 1 base, with 9 bases remaining between them. The CDR3 spans 13 residues. Supplemented by reference TRBV29-1 and TRBJ1-2, the full variable domain reads SAVISQKPSRDICQRGTSLTIQCQVDSQVTMMFWYRQQPGQSLTLIATANQGSEATYESGFVIDKFPISRPNLTFSTLTVSNMSPEDSSIYLCSVDRAVNYGYTFGSGTRLTVV.

The genes are TRBV11-3 and TRBJ1-1; D possibly corresponds to TRBD1 (6 bases). The CDR3 totals 12 residues. V lost 3 bases and J lost 11, with 13 bases in between. Per the germline V gene, CDR1 is SGHNT and CDR2 is YENEEA. CDR3 nucleotides: TGTGCCAGCAGCTTTCAGGGGTCAGGGGCTTTCTTT. This encodes CASSFQGSGAFF.

The chain combines TRBV27 with TRBJ1-1, with 8 bases matching TRBD1. This CDR3 has 15 amino acids. The V gene end was trimmed by 6 bases and the J gene end by 2 bases; junction bases not matched to a gene: 8. CDR1 and CDR2 (germline): MNHEY, SMNVEV (reference sequence). CDR3 in DNA: TGTGCCAGCAGGAAGCAGGGGGCTGAAAACACTGAAGCTTTCTTT. Protein product: CASRKQGAENTEAFF.

The chain employs TRBV7-9 and TRBJ2-3, with 10 positions matching TRBD2. V trimming: 4 bases; J trimming: 4 bases; junction bases outside the gene matches: 8. The germline V gene has CDR1 SEHNR and CDR2 FQNEAQ (reference sequence). The CDR3 has 16 amino acids. CDR3 region: CASSSQREGYSDTQYF. CDR3 coding DNA: TGTGCCAGCAGCTCCCAGCGGGAGGGCTACTCAGATACGCAGTATTTT.

The chain joins TRBV27 to TRBJ1-1; D is possibly TRBD1 (6 bases). The CDR3 has 18 amino acids. The V end lost 4 bases, the J end lost 0 bases, and 21 bases lay between the germline ends. Germline V gene sequence: CDR1 MNHEY, CDR2 SMNVEV (reference sequence). This CDR3 is CASSWSSFTGPVNTEAFF. The DNA of the CDR3 is TGTGCCAGCAGTTGGAGTTCTTTTACAGGGCCAGTGAACACTGAAGCTTTCTTT.

A note on this clone: Germline and junction disagree at one end, which may indicate a read error. The chain combines TRBV5-1 with TRBJ1-1; D not resolved. The germline CDR1 and CDR2 sequences are SGHRS and YFSETQ. This CDR3 spans 15 amino acids. CDR3 nucleotides: TGCGCCAGCAGCTTGGCCGGGAACCTGAACGCTGAAGCTTTCTTT. Translating it yields CASSLAGNLNAEAFF.

CDR3 in amino acids: CASSYPPRGNEKLFF. CDR3 DNA: TGTGCCAGCAGTTACCCCCCCAGGGGAAATGAAAAACTGTTTTTT. This chain links TRBV6-6 with TRBJ1-4; maybe TRBD1 (6 bases). The V gene lost 2 bases and the J gene lost 5 bases, with 12 bases spanning the gap. This CDR3 has 15 residues. Looked up from germline, CDR1 is MNHNY and CDR2 is SVGAGI (reference sequence).